This T cell receptor (beta chain) was profiled in a study of shared clonotypes between healthy human individuals. This CDR3 region has 18 residues. In germline, CDR1 is SGHTA, CDR2 FQGNSA. The V end was cut by 2 bases, the J end by 0 bases, with 17 bases between. Clones were sequenced by immunoSEQ multiplex PCR, and TCRdb holds only the in-frame ones, with some missing. The sample carries roughly 2.2 million clones, around 90% recorded once. In this sample, this clone turned up once. The chain is built from TRBV7-2 and TRBJ2-4; D may be TRBD2 (5 bases). Sequenced material: naive CD4+ T cells from PBMCs. Subset described: CD45RA+ positively selected. This TCR was recovered from a man aged 18-30 years in good health. Some clones in this sample may be carry-over from other donors' samples. Written as DNA, the CDR3 is TGTGCCAGCAGCTTATCACGACCGACTCGGGGAGCCAAAAACATTCAGTACTTC. Translated: CASSLSRPTRGAKNIQYF.